The 30 T cell receptor beta chains below come from one sample, sequenced in a study of T-cell memory formation after mild COVID-19. One entry per CDR3 protein, called by TCRdb with MiXCR from the 5' RACE reads. Of roughly 16,000 distinct CDR3 sequences listed, over 20% are singletons. Source material: PBMCs or a T cell subset sorted from them (not recorded which). The receptors were gathered from a man aged 18 to 30 who had mild COVID-19 (a few samples of this study predate the infection). Cell type and time point are not known.

The J gene is TRBJ2-3, the V gene TRBV27; D gene ambiguous. Between the trimmed V and J ends, which lost 3 bases and 0 bases, there was a span of 7 bases. Germline V CDR1 and CDR2: MNHEY, SMNVEV (reference sequence). This CDR3 is 14 amino acids long. CDR3 protein: CASSLSDSTDTQYF. CDR3 DNA: TGTGCCAGCAGTTTGTCAGATAGCACAGATACGCAGTATTTT.

This clonotype was seen at least ten times. This chain joins TRBV12-3 or TRBV12-4 and TRBJ1-1; TRBD1 matches at 7 bases. The length of the CDR3 is 13 residues. J lost 6 bases, V lost 7 bases, and 8 bases had no gene match. CDR3 residues: CASTSGGAPEAFF. The CDR3 nucleotides read TGTGCCAGCACCTCAGGGGGAGCCCCTGAAGCTTTCTTT.

V and J are TRBV7-3 and TRBJ2-7; D gene unclear. V gave up 8 bases and J gave up 5 bases, with 13 bases separating them. From germline, CDR1 is SGHTA and CDR2 FQGTGA. The CDR3 is 12 residues long. The chain's CDR3 is CASYPSEDEQYF. CDR3 DNA: TGTGCCAGCTACCCCTCAGAGGACGAGCAGTACTTC. The variable domain in full, with the rest retrieved from reference TRBV7-3 and TRBJ2-7, is GAGVSQTPSNKVTEKGKYVELRCDPISGHTALYWYRQSLGQGPEFLIYFQGTGAADDSGLPNDRFFAVRPEGSVSTLKIQRTERGDSAVYLCASYPSEDEQYFGPGTRLTVT.

The chain uses TRBV30 and TRBJ2-5, with D perhaps TRBD2 (6 bases). This CDR3 has 13 amino acids. CDR1 GTSNPN and CDR2 SVGIG come from the germline V gene (reference sequence). Trimming stripped 0 bases from V and 4 bases from J, with 9 bases between. CDR3 region: CAWSVFGRETQYF. CDR3 nucleotides: TGTGCCTGGAGTGTGTTCGGGAGAGAGACCCAGTACTTC.

The sample holds a few counts of this clonotype. This chain joins TRBV4-1 and TRBJ1-6; the match to TRBD1 covers 8 bases. The CDR3 has 16 amino acids. CDR1 and CDR2 from the germline V gene are MGHRA and YSYEKL. Trimming cost V 1 base and J 7 bases; bases outside gene matches: 6. For the CDR3, the DNA is TGCGCCAGCAGCCAAGTAGGACAGGGTACAAATTCACCCCTCCACTTT. Translation: CASSQVGQGTNSPLHF.

In this sample, this clonotype turned up a few times. This chain uses TRBV15 with TRBJ1-4; perhaps TRBD1 as D (6 bases). CDR3 length: 16 amino acids. Germline CDR1 reads LNHNV; CDR2 reads YYDKDF (reference sequence). Trimming removed 3 bases at V and 7 bases at J, with 18 bases between. The CDR3 protein is CATSRPPGQLGEKLFF. The CDR3 DNA sequence: TGTGCCACCAGCAGGCCGCCGGGACAACTTGGTGAAAAACTGTTTTTT.

As DNA, the CDR3 is TGTGCCAGCAGACTATTGTCAGATACGCAGTATTTT. Protein: CASRLLSDTQYF. The rearrangement links TRBV2 to TRBJ2-3; D remains unclear. V gave up 6 bases and J gave up 4 bases, with 8 bases separating them. The CDR3 runs 12 residues. Germline CDR1 and CDR2: SNHLY and FYNNEI. The full variable domain, its missing parts supplied by reference TRBV2 and TRBJ2-3, is EPEVTQTPSHQVTQMGQEVILRCVPISNHLYFYWYRQILGQKVEFLVSFYNNEISEKSEIFDDQFSVERPDGSNFTLKIRSTKLEDSAMYFCASRLLSDTQYFGPGTRLTVL.

This clonotype was counted at least ten times. This chain connects TRBV7-6 to TRBJ2-3; TRBD2 might be the D (7 bases). The CDR3 spans 15 residues. V was clipped by 5 bases and J by 4 bases, with 16 bases between them. Germline V gives CDR1 SGHVS, CDR2 FNYEAQ. The DNA of the CDR3 is TGTGCCAGCAGCCATTTGGGGGGGCCCGCAGATACGCAGTATTTT. This codes for CASSHLGGPADTQYF.

This clonotype was counted at least ten times. The chain is built from TRBV12-3 or TRBV12-4 and TRBJ2-3; 10 bases agree with TRBD2. The CDR3 is 17 amino acids. V shed 5 bases and J 2 bases; nucleotides not matched to a gene: 10. The CDR3 sequence is CASSTSSGGLYTDTQYF. CDR3 coding DNA: TGTGCCAGCAGTACTAGTAGCGGGGGGCTCTACACAGATACGCAGTATTTT.

In this sample, this clonotype turned up once. V is TRBV4-2 and J is TRBJ2-1; 7 positions agree with TRBD2. V gave up 4 bases and J gave up 5 bases; unmatched junction bases: 5. CDR1 and CDR2 from the germline V gene are LGHNA and YNFKEQ. The CDR3 has 14 amino acids. The CDR3 DNA reads TGTGCCAGCAGCCGCCCGGCGGGGGACAATGAGCAGTTCTTC. It encodes CASSRPAGDNEQFF.

This clonotype has ten or more counts. The chain employs TRBV7-9 and TRBJ1-4, with D unresolved. CDR3 length: 13 amino acids. With 7 bases removed from V and 3 bases from J, the gap between germline ends came to 9 bases. Germline-derived CDR1 and CDR2 are SEHNR and FQNEAQ (reference sequence). The CDR3 DNA follows: TGTGCCAGCACCAACAATCCTAATGAAAAACTGTTTTTT. Protein: CASTNNPNEKLFF.

The V and J genes are TRBV7-6 and TRBJ2-1, with a possible D match to TRBD1 (5 bases). The V end lost 5 bases, the J end lost 4 bases, and 15 bases lay between the germline ends. This CDR3 has 15 residues. Germline assignment: CDR1 SGHVS and CDR2 FNYEAQ. The CDR3 sequence: CASSNGAGSYNEQFF. DNA for the CDR3: TGTGCCAGCAGCAATGGGGCAGGGTCATACAATGAGCAGTTCTTC.

The table lists this clonotype with many counts. The chain has TRBV24-1 and TRBJ2-3; TRBD1 matches 7 bases. V was clipped by 6 bases and J by 2 bases; unmatched bases: 7. CDR3 length: 15 amino acids. The V gene's germline CDR1 is KGHDR and CDR2 SFDVKD. CDR3 sequence (DNA): TGTGCCACCAGTAATCCAGGGGGACCCACAGATACGCAGTATTTT. Residues: CATSNPGGPTDTQYF.

The chain employs TRBV7-3 and TRBJ2-3, with D possibly being TRBD2 (7 bases). Trimming took off 5 bases at V and 0 bases at J, with 12 bases between the two ends. The CDR3 extends over 15 amino acids. Germline V gives CDR1 SGHTA, CDR2 FQGTGA. The CDR3 region has the DNA TGTGCCAGCAGCCAGGGGAGGGGCAGCACAGATACGCAGTATTTT. It translates to CASSQGRGSTDTQYF.

In this sample, this clonotype turned up many times. The rearrangement uses TRBV6-5 and TRBJ1-2; no definite D call. Germline loops: CDR1 MNHEY, CDR2 SVGAGI. CDR3 length: 16 residues. Between the trimmed V and J ends, which lost 8 bases and 5 bases, there was a span of 24 bases. The CDR3 DNA reads as TGTGCCAGCCATTCTGATTGGACCTGGTCGGGGTATGGCTACACCTTC. Translating it yields CASHSDWTWSGYGYTF.

At least ten counts were recorded for this clonotype. This chain connects TRBV5-1 to TRBJ2-7; no reliable D call. The CDR3 spans 15 residues. The germline V and J ends were trimmed by 5 bases and 0 bases, with 15 bases remaining between them. Germline V gives CDR1 SGHRS, CDR2 YFSETQ. DNA of the CDR3: TGCGCCAGCAGGTCGCGTAGCCTGAGCTCCTACGAGCAGTACTTC. This codes for CASRSRSLSSYEQYF. The entire variable domain, with the rest obtained from reference TRBV5-1 and TRBJ2-7, is as follows: KAGVTQTPRYLIKTRGQQVTLSCSPISGHRSVSWYQQTPGQGLQFLFEYFSETQRNKGNFPGRFSGRQFSNSRSEMNVSTLELGDSALYLCASRSRSLSSYEQYFGPGTRLTVT.

This clonotype was observed a few times. The chain is built from TRBV27 and TRBJ1-2, with 7 bases that match TRBD1. The germline gives CDR1 MNHEY, CDR2 SMNVEV (reference sequence). The CDR3 sequence is 13 residues long. V dropped 5 bases and J dropped 8; count of bases not matched to a gene: 8. The CDR3 loop reads CASSTLRGDGYTF. Here the CDR3 DNA reads TGTGCCAGCAGTACGCTCAGGGGGGACGGCTACACCTTC.

There are many counts of this clonotype. The V gene is TRBV11-2, the J gene TRBJ1-5; weak D call: TRBD1 (5 bases). The CDR3 extends over 15 amino acids. The germline gives CDR1 SGHAT, CDR2 FQNNGV. Trimming took 5 bases from V and 6 from J, leaving 17 bases between them. The CDR3 DNA reads TGTGCCAGCAGCAGAGACCCCCAGGGTGGTCAGCCCCAGCATTTT. This sequence encodes CASSRDPQGGQPQHF.

As concerns this clonotype: A much larger clone lies one base from this, so it may be a read error. The rearrangement links TRBV4-1 to TRBJ2-1; no clear D gene. Germline CDR1 reads MGHRA; CDR2 reads YSYEKL. V was clipped by 1 base and J by 5 bases, with 15 bases between them. CDR3 length: 16 amino acids. The CDR3, as DNA: TGCGCCAGCAGCCAAGCGGAACGAGCGAGTGACAATGAGCAGTTCTTC. Protein sequence: CASSQAERASDNEQFF.

This clonotype showed up many times. The chain is built from TRBV29-1 and TRBJ2-3; D tentatively fits TRBD1 or TRBD2 (6 bases each). Germline lookup yields CDR1 SQVTM and CDR2 ANQGSEA. This CDR3 comprises 14 residues. Between the trimmed V and J ends, which lost 7 bases and 0 bases, there was a span of 14 bases. The CDR3 bases are TGCAGCGGGAAAGGGGGGACTAGCACAGATACGCAGTATTTT. Its protein product is CSGKGGTSTDTQYF.

The chain joins TRBV7-9 to TRBJ2-5; 7 bases match TRBD1. The CDR3 consists of 14 residues. Germline lookup yields CDR1 SEHNR and CDR2 FQNEAQ (reference sequence). V lost 4 bases and J lost 2; bases outside the gene matches: 4. The CDR3 bases are TGTGCCAGCAGCTCAGGACAGGTTCAAGAGACCCAGTACTTC. This translates into CASSSGQVQETQYF.

This clonotype has a count of ten or more. This rearrangement joins TRBV7-6 to TRBJ2-3; D is undetermined. Trimming pared 4 bases from V and 3 bases from J, leaving 5 bases between. This CDR3 is built from 12 residues. Per germline, CDR1 SGHVS and CDR2 FNYEAQ. The CDR3 nucleotides are TGTGCCAGCAGCTCAAATACAGATACGCAGTATTTT. Its protein is CASSSNTDTQYF.

This sequence joins TRBV2 and TRBJ2-7; D perhaps matches TRBD1 (6 bases). V gave up 8 bases and J gave up 0 bases, with 11 bases separating them. Looked up from germline, CDR1 is SNHLY and CDR2 is FYNNEI. This CDR3 is built from 13 residues. CDR3 loop: CASADRRSYEQYV. DNA of the CDR3: TGTGCCAGCGCAGACAGGCGCTCCTACGAGCAGTACGTC.

V gene TRBV9 combines with J gene TRBJ2-3, with TRBD2 matching 11 bases. The germline V gene encodes CDR1 SGDLS and CDR2 YYNGEE. The V gene end was trimmed by 3 bases and the J gene end by 6 bases; junction bases not matched to a gene: 6. This CDR3 has 15 amino acids. The CDR3 nucleotides are TGTGCCAGCAGCGCCCTAGCGGGGGGCGGGGATACGCAGTATTTT. Translating it yields CASSALAGGGDTQYF.

This clonotype is labeled as medium-sized (0.01 to 0.1%). This chain uses TRBV4-1 with TRBJ2-2; TRBD1 matches 7 bases. This CDR3 is built from 17 residues. Trimming cost V 3 bases and J 0 bases; bases outside gene matches: 7. CDR1 is MGHRA and CDR2 is YSYEKL in the germline V gene. The CDR3 DNA reads TGCGCCAGCAGCCAGCCTCCAGGGGGTCCGAACACCGGGGAGCTGTTTTTT. It translates to CASSQPPGGPNTGELFF.

The chain recombines TRBV7-2 with TRBJ1-6; D might be TRBD1 (5 bases). The ends were cut back, 2 bases at V and 10 bases at J, with 12 bases in the middle. CDR1 is SGHTA and CDR2 is FQGNSA in the germline V gene. The CDR3 has 14 residues. The CDR3 sequence is CASSLFPRDSPLHF. CDR3 DNA sequence: TGTGCCAGCAGCTTATTCCCCAGGGACTCACCCCTCCACTTT.

The chain is built from TRBV5-1 and TRBJ2-3, with a possible D match to TRBD2 (6 bases). CDR1 and CDR2 from the germline V gene are SGHRS and YFSETQ. This CDR3 is built from 15 residues. The ends were cut back, 1 base at V and 0 bases at J, with 9 bases in the middle. In nucleotides, the CDR3 is TGCGCCAGCAGCTTGAACGGGGGTAGCACAGATACGCAGTATTTT. Protein: CASSLNGGSTDTQYF.

This clonotype was observed a few times. The chain uses TRBV2 and TRBJ2-7; no firm D call. The CDR3 is made up of 11 amino acids. Trimming removed 4 bases at V and 6 bases at J, with 7 bases between. Germline V lookup: CDR1 SNHLY, CDR2 FYNNEI. This CDR3 is CASSVQFEQYF. CDR3 nucleotide sequence: TGTGCCAGCAGTGTCCAATTCGAGCAGTACTTC.

This chain joins TRBV5-1 and TRBJ2-3; D gene ambiguous. The CDR3 runs 13 residues. The germline V gene encodes CDR1 SGHRS and CDR2 YFSETQ. The V end was cut by 2 bases, the J end by 2 bases, with 6 bases between. The CDR3, as DNA: TGCGCCAGCAGCTTTACGTTCACAGATACGCAGTATTTT. Protein: CASSFTFTDTQYF.

The V call is TRBV28, the J call TRBJ1-2, with a weak D call TRBD1 (6 bases). Trimming shortened V by 7 bases and J by 7 bases, and 16 bases separated the two germline ends. Looked up from germline, CDR1 is MDHEN and CDR2 is SYDVKM. The length of the CDR3 is 13 residues. Here the CDR3 reads CASNLGGTAGYTF. CDR3 bases: TGTGCCAGCAACCTAGGGGGTACCGCTGGCTACACCTTC.